The clone carrying this T cell receptor beta chain was seen ten or more times. There are 12 residues in the CDR3. V gave up 3 bases and J gave up 10 bases; unmatched junction bases: 5. Germline lookup yields CDR1 GTSNPN and CDR2 SVGIG (reference sequence). This specimen belongs to a study of read filtering for tumor transcriptome and immune sequencing. At the level of the study: Patients were some 16 male and some 13 female, mean age around 70 years, range about 47 to 85. TCR-mapped reads were about 4 to 11 million with IR-seq versus roughly 85 to 1,400 with RNA-seq.

The library was built from roughly 400 ng RNA with molecular barcoded adaptors for alpha/delta and beta/gamma chains. Using its own MiXCR run on the reads, TCRdb lists one record per CDR3 protein. This sample has over 50,000 distinct CDR3 sequences, with approximately 18% found just once. The sequence came from a donor aged 40 or older with multiple myeloma. The sample consisted of a population of CD138-negative cells sorted from bone marrow. This rearrangement joins TRBV30 to TRBJ1-2; 10 nucleotides agree with TRBD1. CDR3 DNA sequence: TGTGCCTGGAGCGCCGGGACAGGGGTCTACACCTTC. It yields the protein CAWSAGTGVYTF.